The 15 T cell receptor beta chains presented below share a single source sample, sequenced in a study of blood T cells in healthy people across ages. A second 7 to 11 cycle PCR used barcoded and J-beta primers. TCRdb fed the 5' RACE reads into MiXCR, producing one record per CDR3 protein. Of approximately 1,700,000 distinct CDR3 sequences listed, roughly 43% are singletons. Sequencing was carried out using blood. The receptor source for this set is a human donor in good health.

The chain has TRBV6-5 and TRBJ1-2; possible D gene TRBD1, 5 bases. The CDR3 loop spans 16 amino acids. The V end lost 3 bases, the J end lost 6 bases, and 20 bases lay between the germline ends. Germline values: CDR1 MNHEY, CDR2 SVGAGI. CDR3 loop: CASSYFIPGTADGYTF. CDR3 DNA: TGTGCCAGCAGTTATTTCATCCCCGGGACGGCGGATGGCTACACCTTC.

This clonotype was seen a few times. The J gene is TRBJ2-7, the V gene TRBV20-1; D remains ambiguous. The J call is in doubt because the DNA end fits TRBJ2-5 better. CDR3 length equals 11 residues. Germline V gives CDR1 DFQATT, CDR2 SNEGSKA (reference sequence). In DNA form, the CDR3 reads TGCAGTGCTGGGAAGACGGAGACCCAGTACTTC. Its protein product is CSAGKTETQYF.

This clonotype has a handful of counts. J is TRBJ1-1 and V is TRBV29-1; D is unclear. The CDR3 has 14 amino acids. The V end was cut by 6 bases, the J end by 5 bases, with 19 bases between. The germline V gene encodes CDR1 SQVTM and CDR2 ANQGSEA. The CDR3 sequence is CSVAQSGGYTEAFF. The DNA of the CDR3 is TGCAGCGTCGCTCAGTCGGGAGGGTATACTGAAGCTTTCTTT.

The chain is built from TRBV2 and TRBJ2-1; 7 bases align to TRBD2. The CDR3 consists of 14 residues. After removal of 5 bases from V and 8 bases from J, the junction contained 9 bases not matched to a gene. The germline CDR1 and CDR2 sequences are SNHLY and FYNNEI. The CDR3 DNA sequence: TGTGCCAGCAGTCGACTAGCTGGGTCCCATGAGCAGTTCTTC. It yields the protein CASSRLAGSHEQFF.

The chain is built from TRBV6-1 and TRBJ1-1, with 9 nucleotides matching TRBD1. Germline V gives CDR1 MNHNS, CDR2 SASEGT. This CDR3 has 16 residues. V shed 6 bases, J shed 5 bases, and the junction held 13 bases outside the gene matches. CDR3 DNA: TGTGCCAGCAGAGTACAGGGGGCGGAGGGGAGGACTGAAGCTTTCTTT. Translated, it gives CASRVQGAEGRTEAFF.

The CDR3 DNA reads as TGTGCCAGCAGCCATGGGGCCAGCTCCTACGAGCAGTACTTC. Its translation: CASSHGASSYEQYF. V gene TRBV7-9 combines with J gene TRBJ2-7, with D perhaps matching TRBD1 (5 bases). The CDR3 is made up of 14 amino acids. Germline CDR1 SEHNR, CDR2 FQNEAQ (reference sequence). V lost 5 bases and J 0 bases, leaving 11 bases between the germline ends.

V usage is TRBV7-2 and J usage is TRBJ1-2; TRBD1 aligns across 8 bases. CDR3 size: 13 residues. Unmatched junction bases numbered 7, after V lost 1 base and J lost 12 bases. Germline V gene sequence: CDR1 SGHTA, CDR2 FQGNSA. CDR3 in amino acids: CASSLEQGGKNTF. In DNA, the CDR3 is TGTGCCAGCAGCTTAGAACAGGGGGGTAAAAACACCTTC.

The CDR3 loop is CASSLWRAYEQYF. The CDR3 coding sequence is TGTGCCAGCAGCTTATGGAGGGCCTACGAGCAGTACTTC. This sequence joins TRBV7-2 and TRBJ2-7; possibly TRBD2 for D (6 bases). In germline, CDR1 is SGHTA, CDR2 FQGNSA. V lost 2 bases, J lost 2 bases, and 7 bases lay in between. The CDR3 length is 13 residues.

This clonotype was seen only a few times. V usage is TRBV7-2 and J usage is TRBJ2-1; 8 bases map to TRBD1. J gave up 10 bases and V 1 base, and 3 bases lay outside the gene matches. The germline CDR1 and CDR2 sequences are SGHTA and FQGNSA. The CDR3 totals 13 residues. The CDR3 region has the DNA TGTGCCAGCAGCTTAGGACGGGACAGGGAGCAGTTCTTC. Translation: CASSLGRDREQFF.

The rearrangement links TRBV20-1 to TRBJ1-2; perhaps TRBD1 as D (5 bases). The CDR3 covers 13 residues. From germline, CDR1 is DFQATT and CDR2 SNEGSKA (reference sequence). Trimming removed 3 bases at V and 8 bases at J, with 16 bases between. CDR3 bases: TGCAGTGCTAGTCCCAGGGTCCTATCCGGCTACACCTTC. Encoded protein: CSASPRVLSGYTF.

Only a few counts were recorded for this clonotype. The rearrangement joins TRBV24-1 to TRBJ1-2; D is unresolved. The length of the CDR3 is 14 residues. With 4 bases removed from V and 2 bases from J, the gap between germline ends came to 10 bases. The germline gives CDR1 KGHDR, CDR2 SFDVKD. CDR3 nucleotide sequence: TGTGCCACCAGTGACCCCGGGTCCAACTATGGCTACACCTTC. Translating gives CATSDPGSNYGYTF.

In this sample, this clonotype turned up a few times. The genes are TRBV2 and TRBJ2-7, with D maybe TRBD1 (6 bases). From germline, CDR1 is SNHLY and CDR2 FYNNEI. This CDR3 comprises 15 residues. V was clipped by 2 bases and J by 6 bases, with 17 bases between them. The CDR3 DNA sequence: TGTGCCAGCAGTGAACAGGGGATGGTATTTGTCGAGCAGTACTTC. Its protein is CASSEQGMVFVEQYF.

This clonotype was counted only a few times. The J gene is TRBJ2-5, the V gene TRBV20-1, with D perhaps TRBD2 (5 bases). The CDR3 runs 11 residues. V lost 5 bases, J lost 1 base, and 5 bases lay in between. Germline CDR1 is DFQATT and CDR2 is SNEGSKA (reference sequence). In nucleotides, the CDR3 is TGCAGTGCTGGGAGCCAAGAGACCCAGTACTTC. Protein: CSAGSQETQYF.

This clonotype was seen only a few times. The chain joins TRBV28 to TRBJ2-1; D may match TRBD1 or TRBD2 (5 bases each). Per germline, CDR1 MDHEN and CDR2 SYDVKM. Between the trimmed V and J ends, which lost 8 bases and 5 bases, there was a span of 13 bases. This CDR3 is 13 amino acids long. The CDR3 here is CASGGGEDNEQFF. The CDR3 DNA reads TGTGCCAGCGGGGGTGGGGAAGACAATGAGCAGTTCTTC.

V is TRBV10-3 and J is TRBJ1-1, with a possible D match to TRBD1 (5 bases). The CDR3 spans 13 residues. CDR1 is ENHRY and CDR2 is SYGVKD in the germline V gene. Trimming removed 10 bases from V and 4 bases from J, with 16 bases in between. DNA for the CDR3: TGTGCCACCGCAGGGTTGGAAGGCACTGAAGCTTTCTTT. Translating gives CATAGLEGTEAFF.